These 23 T cell receptor beta chains were sequenced from one sample in a study of blood T cell repertoires in COVID-19. Sequencing used immunoSEQ multiplex PCR; TCRdb keeps in-frame clones, though not all of them. This sample has more than 70,000 clones, with about 82% found just once. The sequencing sample was made of peripheral blood. Receptors originate from a woman aged 80 or older with active or convalescent COVID-19.

The chain has TRBV29-1 and TRBJ1-1; D is undetermined. From germline, CDR1 is SQVTM and CDR2 ANQGSEA. The CDR3 totals 12 residues. Trimming left V 4 bases short and J 4 bases short, with 10 bases between. In nucleotides, the CDR3 is TGCAGCGTTGTGCGAGGGATCACTGAAGCTTTCTTT. This gives the protein CSVVRGITEAFF.

The V and J genes are TRBV11-2 and TRBJ2-3, with D perhaps matching TRBD2 (5 bases). The length of the CDR3 is 14 residues. Per the germline V gene, CDR1 is SGHAT and CDR2 is FQNNGV. V was shortened by 4 bases and J by 6 bases, with 14 bases between the two germline ends. The CDR3, as DNA: TGTGCCAGCAGCTCCCGGAAGGGAGACGATACGCAGTATTTT. Protein product: CASSSRKGDDTQYF.

The V call is TRBV24-1, the J call TRBJ2-5, with 9 bases lining up with TRBD1. CDR1 is KGHDR and CDR2 is SFDVKD in the germline V gene. This CDR3 region has 15 residues. V lost 4 bases and J lost 2; bases outside the gene matches: 4. This chain's CDR3 is CATSELQGAQETQYF. The CDR3 DNA sequence: TGTGCCACCAGTGAGCTACAGGGGGCGCAAGAGACCCAGTACTTC.

The count of this clone is one. V usage is TRBV4-3 and J usage is TRBJ2-3; D gene unclear. The CDR3 is 16 residues long. Deletions cut 0 bases from V and 0 bases from J, with 10 bases between. Germline V gene lookup returns CDR1 LGHNA and CDR2 YSLEER. This CDR3 is CASSQEASTSTDTQYF. The CDR3 nucleotides are TGCGCCAGCAGCCAAGAAGCTAGTACTAGCACAGATACGCAGTATTTT.

This chain uses TRBV6-5 with TRBJ2-2; 7 bases agree with TRBD1. The germline gives CDR1 MNHEY, CDR2 SVGAGI. The CDR3 is made up of 14 amino acids. The J segment lost 4 bases and the V segment lost 5 bases, leaving 4 bases of the junction unmatched. CDR3 in amino acids: CASSHRGFTGELFF. The CDR3 DNA follows: TGTGCCAGCAGTCACAGGGGATTCACCGGGGAGCTGTTTTTT.

V is TRBV3-1 (or the pseudogene TRBV3-2) and J is TRBJ1-1; 7 positions match TRBD1. The junction had 4 bases not matched to a gene; V was cut back by 5 bases and J by 1 base. CDR1 is LGHDT, CDR2 YNNKEL, per germline (reference sequence). This CDR3 has 14 amino acids. The CDR3 here is CASSSRDRNTEAFF. In DNA, the CDR3 is TGTGCCAGCAGCTCCCGGGACAGGAACACTGAAGCTTTCTTT.

This clone was counted many times. The V gene is TRBV5-6, the J gene TRBJ2-7; tentative D call: TRBD2 (5 bases). The germline V and J ends were trimmed by 0 bases and 3 bases, with 13 bases remaining between them. CDR3 length: 15 amino acids. Germline V gene lookup returns CDR1 SGHDT and CDR2 YYEEEE. CDR3 in DNA: TGTGCCAGCAGCTTGGACCCGGGATCTAGCTACGAGCAGTACTTC. Translated, it gives CASSLDPGSSYEQYF. The full variable domain, its missing parts supplied by reference TRBV5-6 and TRBJ2-7, is DAGVTQSPTHLIKTRGQQVTLRCSPKSGHDTVSWYQQALGQGPQFIFQYYEEEERQRGNFPDRFSGHQFPNYSSELNVNALLLGDSALYLCASSLDPGSSYEQYFGPGTRLTVT.

V is TRBV4-2 and J is TRBJ2-1; 10 bases line up with TRBD2. Trimming took 2 bases from V and 3 from J; bases not matched to a gene: 7. This CDR3 comprises 17 residues. Germline CDR1 LGHNA, CDR2 YNFKEQ. DNA for the CDR3: TGTGCCAGCAGCCAATCTACCGGGACTAGCGTCTACAATGAGCAGTTCTTC. This translates into CASSQSTGTSVYNEQFF.

The V and J genes are TRBV7-6 and TRBJ2-7; 10 bases map to TRBD2. J gave up 2 bases and V 5 bases, and 6 bases lay outside the gene matches. Germline CDR1 is SGHVS and CDR2 is FNYEAQ. This CDR3 has 15 residues. CDR3 protein: CASSEAGGETYEQYF. In DNA form, the CDR3 reads TGTGCCAGCAGCGAAGCGGGGGGGGAAACCTACGAGCAGTACTTC.

This clone was counted a few times. The rearrangement joins TRBV11-3 to TRBJ1-2; 11 bases are a match to TRBD1. The CDR3 runs 15 residues. In germline, CDR1 is SGHNT, CDR2 YENEEA. Trimming at V came to 1 base and at J to 6 bases, leaving 4 bases not matched to a gene. The CDR3 region has the DNA TGTGCCAGCAGCTTAGCGGGACAGGGGGAGAATGGCTACACCTTC. Its translation is CASSLAGQGENGYTF.

The V and J genes are TRBV4-2 and TRBJ1-2, with D perhaps matching TRBD1 (6 bases). V lost 3 bases and J 2 bases, leaving 10 bases between the germline ends. CDR1 is LGHNA and CDR2 is YNFKEQ in the germline V gene. The CDR3 spans 14 residues. The CDR3 spells CASSQHGQNYGYTF. Written as DNA, the CDR3 is TGTGCCAGCAGCCAGCACGGACAGAACTATGGCTACACCTTC.

V is TRBV4-1 and J is TRBJ1-2, with a tentative D call TRBD1 (5 bases). The CDR3 has 14 residues. Germline CDR1 is MGHRA and CDR2 is YSYEKL. V was clipped by 3 bases and J by 6 bases, with 14 bases between them. The CDR3: CASSHRQGGDGYTF. CDR3 nucleotides: TGCGCCAGCAGCCATAGGCAGGGAGGAGATGGCTACACCTTC.

The chain combines TRBV12-3 or TRBV12-4 with TRBJ1-4, with unresolved D. The CDR3 has 12 residues. V lost 1 base and J 10 bases, leaving 7 bases between the germline ends. The CDR3, as DNA: TGTGCCAGCAGTTTAGGTCTCGTAAAACTGTTTTTT. Its protein is CASSLGLVKLFF.

Only a few counts were recorded for this clone. The chain couples TRBV6-5 to TRBJ2-3; D is perhaps TRBD1 (5 bases). The CDR3 runs 12 residues. Trimming cost V 6 bases and J 5 bases, with 9 bases left between them. CDR1 and CDR2 from the germline V gene are MNHEY and SVGAGI. In DNA form, the CDR3 reads TGTGCCAGCAGAGCCCAGGGAGATACGCAGTATTTT. This codes for CASRAQGDTQYF.

In this sample, this clone turned up a few times. The rearrangement uses TRBV27 and TRBJ2-1; perhaps TRBD1 as D (6 bases). Germline CDR1 is MNHEY and CDR2 is SMNVEV (reference sequence). The V and J ends lost 2 bases and 1 base respectively, with 18 bases between them. The CDR3 totals 18 residues. The CDR3 DNA reads TGTGCCAGCAGTTTACAGGTAGCGTTCGGGACATCCTACAATGAGCAGTTCTTC. As protein: CASSLQVAFGTSYNEQFF.

The rearrangement uses TRBV19 and TRBJ1-1; TRBD1 might be the D (5 bases). The V end was cut by 5 bases, the J end by 2 bases, with 9 bases between. The CDR3 spans 13 residues. CDR1 is LNHDA, CDR2 SQIVND, per germline (reference sequence). CDR3 DNA sequence: TGTGCCAGTAGTGGAAGGGGAAACACTGAAGCTTTCTTT. Its translation: CASSGRGNTEAFF.

The CDR3 coding sequence is TGTGCCAGCAGTTTGCAGGGGGTAACTAATGAAAAACTGTTTTTT. Its translation: CASSLQGVTNEKLFF. The V call is TRBV28, the J call TRBJ1-4; 7 positions match TRBD1. CDR1 and CDR2 (germline): MDHEN, SYDVKM. The CDR3 covers 15 residues. The V and J ends lost 3 bases and 1 base, in that order; junction bases with no gene match: 2.

This clone was seen just once. This chain connects TRBV4-3 to TRBJ2-1; 12 bases are shared with TRBD2. The germline V gene has CDR1 LGHNA and CDR2 YSLEER. Unmatched junction bases numbered 16, after V lost 7 bases and J lost 9 bases. The CDR3 spans 17 residues. The CDR3 DNA follows: TGCGCCAGCACTCCCCTCCCGGCTAGCGGGGGGGCGGGTGAGCAGTTCTTC. Amino acids: CASTPLPASGGAGEQFF.

The chain joins TRBV14 to TRBJ1-2, with D possibly TRBD1 on 5 matching bases. Germline V lookup: CDR1 SGHDN, CDR2 FVKESK. V lost 6 bases to trimming and J lost 1 base, with 9 bases between them. The CDR3 extends over 13 amino acids. DNA of the CDR3: TGTGCCAGCAGTAAGACAGTTAACTATGGCTACACCTTC. It yields the protein CASSKTVNYGYTF.

J is TRBJ1-1 and V is TRBV11-3; D is possibly TRBD1 (6 bases). The length of the CDR3 is 14 residues. V lost 3 bases to trimming and J lost 1 base, with 9 bases between them. The germline V gene encodes CDR1 SGHNT and CDR2 YENEEA. The CDR3 loop reads CASSLDSPNTEAFF. The DNA of the CDR3 is TGTGCCAGCAGCTTGGACAGTCCGAACACTGAAGCTTTCTTT.

This clone rates as medium-sized. The chain combines TRBV29-1 with TRBJ1-1; D possibly corresponds to TRBD1 (5 bases). This CDR3 region has 12 residues. Trimming removed 4 bases from V and 4 bases from J, with 10 bases in between. The germline V gene has CDR1 SQVTM and CDR2 ANQGSEA. The CDR3 DNA is TGCAGCGTTGTCTTCGGGGGCACTGAAGCTTTCTTT. It specifies CSVVFGGTEAFF. The full variable domain, in which reference TRBV29-1 and TRBJ1-1 provide the parts outside the CDR3, is SAVISQKPSRDICQRGTSLTIQCQVDSQVTMMFWYRQQPGQSLTLIATANQGSEATYESGFVIDKFPISRPNLTFSTLTVSNMSPEDSSIYLCSVVFGGTEAFFGQGTRLTVV.

V gene TRBV11-3 combines with J gene TRBJ1-1; TRBD1 might be the D (6 bases). This CDR3 has 15 amino acids. Germline V gene lookup returns CDR1 SGHNT and CDR2 YENEEA. V dropped 5 bases and J dropped 5 bases, with 18 bases sitting between them. CDR3 residues: CASSTGFGRGTEAFF. The CDR3 DNA reads as TGTGCCAGCAGCACGGGGTTCGGGAGGGGGACTGAAGCTTTCTTT.

This rearrangement joins TRBV27 to TRBJ2-7; the D gene is possibly TRBD1 (5 bases). Germline assignment: CDR1 MNHEY and CDR2 SMNVEV (reference sequence). This CDR3 comprises 13 residues. V dropped 0 bases and J dropped 5 bases, with 8 bases sitting between them. This chain's CDR3 is CASSLSGADEQYF. The CDR3 DNA is TGTGCCAGCAGTTTATCAGGGGCCGACGAGCAGTACTTC.